This entry describes one TCR beta chain. Germline V gene lookup returns CDR1 SQVTM and CDR2 ANQGSEA. J lost 4 bases, V lost 3 bases, and 11 bases had no gene match. This CDR3 region has 15 residues. The PCR had 60 Vbeta and 13 Jbeta primers. Produced via immunoSEQ multiplex PCR; TCRdb's table is partial and in-frame only. Here the sample spans around 140,000 clones, roughly four fifths being singletons. This sample was taken from a study of cytomegalovirus exposure and HLA in healthy donors. Sequencing was performed on PBMCs. The receptor comes from a woman aged 55-69 years in good health and CMV-seropositive. The chain employs TRBV29-1 and TRBJ1-1; 7 bases are a match to TRBD1. The DNA for the CDR3 is TGCAGCGTTGATAACTCTTGGCAGGGGGTCACTGAAGCTTTCTTT. This codes for CSVDNSWQGVTEAFF.